This T cell receptor beta chain was captured by sequencing in a study of T cell repertoires in cytomegalovirus infection. The CDR3 covers 14 residues. Unmatched junction bases numbered 3, after V lost 5 bases and J lost 0 bases. Germline loops: CDR1 SEHNR, CDR2 FQNEAQ (reference sequence). TCRdb analysed the reads with MiXCR anew, one entry per CDR3 protein. The profile covers about 58,000 distinct CDR3 sequences, with about 18% appearing a single time and around 67% taken by the ten largest. In this sample, this clonotype turned up a few times. Its antigen is undetermined. The V gene is TRBV7-9, the J gene TRBJ2-5; 7 bases fit TRBD2. Material: CD8+ T cells from cultured PBMCs, obtained from culture after CMV antigen stimulation. The TCR originated in a human donor in good health (CMV status not recorded). Some clones in this sample may be carry-over from other donors' samples. The DNA for the CDR3 is TGTGCCAGCAGCATTCGGGGGGACCAAGAGACCCAGTACTTC. Translation gives CASSIRGDQETQYF.